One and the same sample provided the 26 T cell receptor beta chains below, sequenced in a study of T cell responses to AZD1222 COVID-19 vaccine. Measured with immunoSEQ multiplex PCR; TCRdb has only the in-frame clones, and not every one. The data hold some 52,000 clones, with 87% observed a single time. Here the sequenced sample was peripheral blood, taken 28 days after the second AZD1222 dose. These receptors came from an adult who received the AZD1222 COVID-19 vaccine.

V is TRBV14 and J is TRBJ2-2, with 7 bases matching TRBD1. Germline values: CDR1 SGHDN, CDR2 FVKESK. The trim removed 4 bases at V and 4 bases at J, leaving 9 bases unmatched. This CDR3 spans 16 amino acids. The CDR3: CASSPGQALITGELFF. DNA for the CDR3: TGTGCCAGCAGCCCCGGACAGGCCCTTATCACCGGGGAGCTGTTTTTT.

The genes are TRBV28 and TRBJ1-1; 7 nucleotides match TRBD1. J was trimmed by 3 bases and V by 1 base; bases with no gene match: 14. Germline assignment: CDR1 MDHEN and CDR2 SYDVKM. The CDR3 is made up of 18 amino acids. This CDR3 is CASSLLRAGQAIHTEAFF. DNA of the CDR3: TGTGCCAGCAGTTTATTAAGGGCTGGACAGGCGATTCACACTGAAGCTTTCTTT.

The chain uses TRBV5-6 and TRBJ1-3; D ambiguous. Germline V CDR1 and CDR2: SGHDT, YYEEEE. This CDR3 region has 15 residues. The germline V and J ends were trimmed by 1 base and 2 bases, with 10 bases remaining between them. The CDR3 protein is CASSLYSKTGNTIYF. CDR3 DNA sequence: TGTGCCAGCAGCTTGTACAGTAAGACTGGAAACACCATATATTTT.

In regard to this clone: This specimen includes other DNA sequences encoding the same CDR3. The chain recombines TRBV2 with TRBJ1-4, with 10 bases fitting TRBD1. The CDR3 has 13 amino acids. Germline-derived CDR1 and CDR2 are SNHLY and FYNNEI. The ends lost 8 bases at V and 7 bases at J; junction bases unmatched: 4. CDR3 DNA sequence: TGTGCCAGCTCGAGGGACAGGGGTGAAAAACTGTTTTTT. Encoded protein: CASSRDRGEKLFF. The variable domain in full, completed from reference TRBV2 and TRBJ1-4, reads EPEVTQTPSHQVTQMGQEVILRCVPISNHLYFYWYRQILGQKVEFLVSFYNNEISEKSEIFDDQFSVERPDGSNFTLKIRSTKLEDSAMYFCASSRDRGEKLFFGSGTQLSVL.

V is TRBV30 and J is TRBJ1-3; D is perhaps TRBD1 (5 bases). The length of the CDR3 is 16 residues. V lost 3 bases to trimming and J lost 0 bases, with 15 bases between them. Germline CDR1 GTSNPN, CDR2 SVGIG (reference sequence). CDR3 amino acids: CAWSASRVISGNTIYF. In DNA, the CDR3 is TGTGCCTGGAGCGCATCCAGGGTAATCTCTGGAAACACCATATATTTT.

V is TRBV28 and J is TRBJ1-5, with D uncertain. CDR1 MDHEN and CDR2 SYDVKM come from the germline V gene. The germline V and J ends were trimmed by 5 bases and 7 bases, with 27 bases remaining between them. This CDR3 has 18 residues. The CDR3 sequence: CASSHTSPGEKARQPQHF. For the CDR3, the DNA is TGTGCCAGCAGTCACACATCGCCCGGGGAGAAGGCCAGGCAGCCCCAGCATTTT. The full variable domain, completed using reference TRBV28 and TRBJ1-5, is DVKVTQSSRYLVKRTGEKVFLECVQDMDHENMFWYRQDPGLGLRLIYFSYDVKMKEKGDIPEGYSVSREKKERFSLILESASTNQTSMYLCASSHTSPGEKARQPQHFGDGTRLSIL.

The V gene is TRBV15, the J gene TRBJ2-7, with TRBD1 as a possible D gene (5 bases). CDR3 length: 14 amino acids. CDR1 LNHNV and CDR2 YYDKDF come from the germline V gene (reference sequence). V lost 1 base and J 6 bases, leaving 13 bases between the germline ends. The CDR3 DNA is TGTGCCACCAGCAGAGGCGGTCAGGGCGGCGAGCAGTACTTC. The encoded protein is CATSRGGQGGEQYF.

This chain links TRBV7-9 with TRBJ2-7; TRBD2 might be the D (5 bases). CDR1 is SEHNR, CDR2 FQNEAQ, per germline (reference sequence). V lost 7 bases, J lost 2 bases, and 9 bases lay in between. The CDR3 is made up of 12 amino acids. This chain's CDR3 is CASTYGAYEQYF. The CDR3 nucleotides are TGTGCCAGCACATACGGGGCCTACGAGCAGTACTTC.

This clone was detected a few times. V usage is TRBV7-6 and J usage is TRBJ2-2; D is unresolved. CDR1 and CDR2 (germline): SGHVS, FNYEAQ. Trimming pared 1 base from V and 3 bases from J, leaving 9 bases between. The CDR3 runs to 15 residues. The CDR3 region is CASSLVSSYTGELFF. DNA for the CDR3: TGTGCCAGCAGCTTAGTATCGTCCTACACCGGGGAGCTGTTTTTT.

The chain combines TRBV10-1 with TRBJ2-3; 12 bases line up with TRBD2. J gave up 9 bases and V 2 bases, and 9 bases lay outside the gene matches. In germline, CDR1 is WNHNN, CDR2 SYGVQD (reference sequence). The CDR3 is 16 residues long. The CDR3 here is CASSEKSSGRAGTQYF. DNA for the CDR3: TGCGCCAGCAGTGAGAAGTCTAGCGGGAGGGCCGGGACGCAGTATTTT.

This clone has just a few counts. DNA for the CDR3: TGTGCCGCAAAGAGAGGGGGTCAAGAGACCCAGTACTTC. This gives the protein CAAKRGGQETQYF. The chain is built from TRBV30 and TRBJ2-5, with D maybe TRBD1 (6 bases). Germline V gene lookup returns CDR1 GTSNPN and CDR2 SVGIG (reference sequence). V was trimmed by 8 bases and J by 2 bases, leaving 15 bases between them. This CDR3 has 13 amino acids.

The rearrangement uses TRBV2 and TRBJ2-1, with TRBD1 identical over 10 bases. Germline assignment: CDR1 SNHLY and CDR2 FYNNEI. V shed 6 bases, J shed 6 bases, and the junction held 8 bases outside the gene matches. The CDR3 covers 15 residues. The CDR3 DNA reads TGTGCCAGCAGCGCCGGGACAGGGGTCCCCAATGAGCAGTTCTTC. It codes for CASSAGTGVPNEQFF.

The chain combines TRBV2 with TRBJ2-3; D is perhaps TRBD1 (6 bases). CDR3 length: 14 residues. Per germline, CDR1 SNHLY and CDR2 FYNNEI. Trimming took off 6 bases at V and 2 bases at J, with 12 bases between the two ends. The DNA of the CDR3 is TGTGCCAGCAGCCCCAGGGGCGACACAGATACGCAGTATTTT. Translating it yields CASSPRGDTDTQYF.

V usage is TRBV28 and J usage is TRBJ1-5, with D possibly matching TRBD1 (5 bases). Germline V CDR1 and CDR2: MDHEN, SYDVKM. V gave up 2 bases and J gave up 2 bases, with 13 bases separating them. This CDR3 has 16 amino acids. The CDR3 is CASSLGQGRRNQPQHF. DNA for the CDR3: TGTGCCAGCAGTTTAGGGCAGGGCAGGCGCAATCAGCCCCAGCATTTT.

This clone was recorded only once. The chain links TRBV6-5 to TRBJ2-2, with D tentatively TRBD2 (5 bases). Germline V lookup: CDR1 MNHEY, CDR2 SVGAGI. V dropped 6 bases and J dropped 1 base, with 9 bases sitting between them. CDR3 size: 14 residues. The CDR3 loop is CASRRAQNTGELFF. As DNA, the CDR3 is TGTGCCAGCAGGCGGGCCCAGAACACCGGGGAGCTGTTTTTT.

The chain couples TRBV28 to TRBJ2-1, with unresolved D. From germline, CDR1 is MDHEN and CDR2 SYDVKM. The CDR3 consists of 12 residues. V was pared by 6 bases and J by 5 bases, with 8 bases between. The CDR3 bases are TGTGCCAGCAGCAGATCCAACAATGAGCAGTTCTTC. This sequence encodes CASSRSNNEQFF.

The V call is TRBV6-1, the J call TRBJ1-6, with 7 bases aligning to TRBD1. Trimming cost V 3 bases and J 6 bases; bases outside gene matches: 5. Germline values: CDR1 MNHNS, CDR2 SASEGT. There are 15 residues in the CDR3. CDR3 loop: CASSDRQGGNSPLHF. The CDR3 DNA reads TGTGCCAGCAGTGACCGACAGGGCGGTAATTCACCCCTCCACTTT.

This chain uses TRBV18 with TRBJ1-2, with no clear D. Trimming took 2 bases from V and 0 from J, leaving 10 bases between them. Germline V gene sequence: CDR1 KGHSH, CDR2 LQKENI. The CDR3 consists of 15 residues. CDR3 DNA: TGTGCCAGCTCACCAATCCCGGGATCTAACTATGGCTACACCTTC. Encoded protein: CASSPIPGSNYGYTF.

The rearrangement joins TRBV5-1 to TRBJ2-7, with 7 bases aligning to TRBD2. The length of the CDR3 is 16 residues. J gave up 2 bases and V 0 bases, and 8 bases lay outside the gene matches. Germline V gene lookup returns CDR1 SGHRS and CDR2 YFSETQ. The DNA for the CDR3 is TGCGCCAGCAGCTTGGCCGGGGCGGGAGCAACCTACGAGCAGTACTTC. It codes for CASSLAGAGATYEQYF.

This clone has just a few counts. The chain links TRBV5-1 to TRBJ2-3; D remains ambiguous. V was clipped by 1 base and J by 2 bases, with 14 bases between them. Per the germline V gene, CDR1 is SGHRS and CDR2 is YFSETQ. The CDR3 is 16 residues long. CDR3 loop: CASSLLAGIFTDTQYF. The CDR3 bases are TGCGCCAGCAGCTTGCTGGCCGGTATTTTCACAGATACGCAGTATTTT.

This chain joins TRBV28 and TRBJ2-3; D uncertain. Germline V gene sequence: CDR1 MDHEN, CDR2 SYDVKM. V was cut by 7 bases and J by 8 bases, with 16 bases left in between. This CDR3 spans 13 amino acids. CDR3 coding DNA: TGTGCCAGCACCCCTCCAGGTCTGGCTACGCAGTATTTT. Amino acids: CASTPPGLATQYF.

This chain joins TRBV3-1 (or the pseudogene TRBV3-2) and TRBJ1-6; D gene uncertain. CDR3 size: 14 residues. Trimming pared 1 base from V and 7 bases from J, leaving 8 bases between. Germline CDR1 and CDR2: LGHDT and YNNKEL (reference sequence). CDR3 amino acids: CASSQGSLNSPLHF. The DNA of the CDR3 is TGTGCCAGCAGCCAAGGATCGTTGAATTCACCCCTCCACTTT.

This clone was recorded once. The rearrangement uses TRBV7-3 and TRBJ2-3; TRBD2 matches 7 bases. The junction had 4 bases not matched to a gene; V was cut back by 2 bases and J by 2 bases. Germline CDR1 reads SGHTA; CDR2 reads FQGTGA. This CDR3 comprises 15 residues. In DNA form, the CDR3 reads TGTGCCAGCAGCTTAGGCGGGAGTTACACAGATACGCAGTATTTT. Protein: CASSLGGSYTDTQYF.

CDR3 protein: CASSEDRGRTYGYTF. DNA for the CDR3: TGTGCCAGCAGTGAGGACAGGGGGAGGACCTATGGCTACACCTTC. The chain carries TRBV2 and TRBJ1-2; 10 bases are shared with TRBD1. This CDR3 comprises 15 residues. Germline values: CDR1 SNHLY, CDR2 FYNNEI. Losses at the gene ends were 3 bases for V and 4 bases for J; bases not matched to a gene: 5.

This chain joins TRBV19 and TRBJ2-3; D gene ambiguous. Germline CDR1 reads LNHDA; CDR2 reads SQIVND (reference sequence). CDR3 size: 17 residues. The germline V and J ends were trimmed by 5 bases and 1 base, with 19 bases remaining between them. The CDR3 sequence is CASSPAPGLWGTDTQYF. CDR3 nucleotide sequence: TGTGCCAGTAGTCCCGCCCCAGGTTTATGGGGCACAGATACGCAGTATTTT.

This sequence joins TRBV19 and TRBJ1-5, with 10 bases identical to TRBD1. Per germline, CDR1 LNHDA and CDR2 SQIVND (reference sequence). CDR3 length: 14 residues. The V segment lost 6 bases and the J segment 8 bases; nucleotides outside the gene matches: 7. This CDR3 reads CASSATGGMEPQHF. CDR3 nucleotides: TGTGCCAGTAGCGCGACAGGGGGCATGGAGCCCCAGCATTTT.